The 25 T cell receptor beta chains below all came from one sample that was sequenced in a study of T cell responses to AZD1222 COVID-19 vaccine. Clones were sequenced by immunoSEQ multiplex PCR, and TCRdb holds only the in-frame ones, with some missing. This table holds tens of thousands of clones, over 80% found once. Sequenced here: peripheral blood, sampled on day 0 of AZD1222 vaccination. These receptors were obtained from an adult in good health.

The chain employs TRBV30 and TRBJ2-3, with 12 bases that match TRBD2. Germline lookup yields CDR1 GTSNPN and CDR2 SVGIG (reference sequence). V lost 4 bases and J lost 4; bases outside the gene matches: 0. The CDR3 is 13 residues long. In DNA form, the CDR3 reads TGTGCCTGGACTAGCGGGGGGGCAGATACGCAGTATTTT. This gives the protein CAWTSGGADTQYF.

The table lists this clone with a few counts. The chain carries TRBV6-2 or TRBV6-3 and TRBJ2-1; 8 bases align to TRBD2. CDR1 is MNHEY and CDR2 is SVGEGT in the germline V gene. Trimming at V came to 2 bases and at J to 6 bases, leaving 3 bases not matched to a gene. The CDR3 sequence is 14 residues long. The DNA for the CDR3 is TGTGCCAGCAGTTACGACGGGACTAGCAATGAGCAGTTCTTC. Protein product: CASSYDGTSNEQFF.

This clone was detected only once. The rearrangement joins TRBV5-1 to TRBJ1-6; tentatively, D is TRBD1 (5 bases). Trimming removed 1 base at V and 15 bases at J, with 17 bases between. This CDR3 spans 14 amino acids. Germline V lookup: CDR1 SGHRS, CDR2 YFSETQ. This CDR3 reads CASSLTGFRDLLHF. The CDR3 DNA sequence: TGCGCCAGCAGCTTGACAGGCTTCAGGGATCTCCTCCACTTT.

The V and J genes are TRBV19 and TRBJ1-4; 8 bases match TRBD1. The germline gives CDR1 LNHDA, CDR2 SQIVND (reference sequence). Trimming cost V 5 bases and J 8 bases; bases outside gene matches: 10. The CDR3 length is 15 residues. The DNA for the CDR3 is TGTGCCAGTAGTGATTTCGGGACAGGACGAGAAAAACTGTTTTTT. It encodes CASSDFGTGREKLFF. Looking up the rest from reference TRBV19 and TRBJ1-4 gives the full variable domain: DGGITQSPKYLFRKEGQNVTLSCEQNLNHDAMYWYRQDPGQGLRLIYYSQIVNDFQKGDIAEGYSVSREKKESFPLTVTSAQKNPTAFYLCASSDFGTGREKLFFGSGTQLSVL.

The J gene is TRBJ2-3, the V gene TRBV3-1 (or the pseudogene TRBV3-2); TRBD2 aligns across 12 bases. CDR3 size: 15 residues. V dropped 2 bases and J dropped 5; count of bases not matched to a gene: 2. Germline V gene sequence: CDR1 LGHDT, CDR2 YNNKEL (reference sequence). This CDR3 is CASSQWTSGEDTQYF. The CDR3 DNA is TGTGCCAGCAGCCAATGGACTAGCGGGGAAGATACGCAGTATTTT.

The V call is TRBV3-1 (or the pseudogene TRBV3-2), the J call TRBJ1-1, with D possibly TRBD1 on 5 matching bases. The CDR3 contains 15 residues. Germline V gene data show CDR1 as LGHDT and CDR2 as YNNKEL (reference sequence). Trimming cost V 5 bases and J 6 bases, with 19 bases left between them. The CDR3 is CASSGGHTGSAEAFF. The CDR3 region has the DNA TGTGCCAGCAGCGGAGGCCACACAGGATCCGCTGAAGCTTTCTTT.

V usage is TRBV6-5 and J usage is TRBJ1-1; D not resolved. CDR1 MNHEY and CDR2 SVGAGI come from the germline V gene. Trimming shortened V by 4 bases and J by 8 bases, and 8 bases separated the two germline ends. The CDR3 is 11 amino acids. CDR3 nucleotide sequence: TGTGCCAGCAGTTTTCTGGGAGAAGCTTTCTTT. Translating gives CASSFLGEAFF.

The CDR3 spells CASSLSGDQPQHF. The CDR3 nucleotides are TGTGCCAGCAGTTTAAGCGGGGATCAGCCCCAGCATTTT. This chain links TRBV12-3 or TRBV12-4 with TRBJ1-5; D remains unclear. The V end lost 2 bases, the J end lost 5 bases, and 7 bases lay between the germline ends. This CDR3 is 13 amino acids long.

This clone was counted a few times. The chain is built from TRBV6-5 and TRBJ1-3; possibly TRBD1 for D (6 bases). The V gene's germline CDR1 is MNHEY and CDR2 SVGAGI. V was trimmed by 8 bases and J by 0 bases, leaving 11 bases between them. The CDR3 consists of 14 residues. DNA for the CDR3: TGTGCCAGCGCAACAGGGACCTCTGGAAACACCATATATTTT. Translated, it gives CASATGTSGNTIYF.

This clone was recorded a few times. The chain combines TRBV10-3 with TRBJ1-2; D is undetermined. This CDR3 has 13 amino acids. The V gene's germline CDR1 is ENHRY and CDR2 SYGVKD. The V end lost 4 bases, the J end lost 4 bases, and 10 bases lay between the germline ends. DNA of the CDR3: TGTGCCATCAGTGTCGACGGGATCTATGGCTACACCTTC. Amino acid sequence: CAISVDGIYGYTF.

CDR3 bases: TGCGCCAGCAGCTTCGGGGAGTCTAATGAAAAACTGTTTTTT. Translating it yields CASSFGESNEKLFF. The chain has TRBV5-1 and TRBJ1-4; unclear D gene. Germline V CDR1 and CDR2: SGHRS, YFSETQ. The CDR3 runs to 14 residues. V lost 2 bases, J lost 3 bases, and 8 bases lay in between.

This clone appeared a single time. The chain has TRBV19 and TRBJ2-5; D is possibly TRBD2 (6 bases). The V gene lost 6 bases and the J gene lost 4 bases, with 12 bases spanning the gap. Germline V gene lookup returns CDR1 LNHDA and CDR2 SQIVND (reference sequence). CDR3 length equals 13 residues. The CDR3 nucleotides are TGTGCCAGTAGCAGCCGTAGCGGAGAGACCCAGTACTTC. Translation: CASSSRSGETQYF.

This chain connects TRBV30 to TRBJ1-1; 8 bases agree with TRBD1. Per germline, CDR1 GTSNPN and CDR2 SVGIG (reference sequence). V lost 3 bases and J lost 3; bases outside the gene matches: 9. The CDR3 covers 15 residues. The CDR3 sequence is CAWSAPDREDTEAFF. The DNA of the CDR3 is TGTGCCTGGAGCGCCCCGGACAGGGAGGACACTGAAGCTTTCTTT. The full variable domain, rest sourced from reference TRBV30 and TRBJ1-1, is SQTIHQWPATLVQPVGSPLSLECTVEGTSNPNLYWYRQAAGRGLQLLFYSVGIGQISSEVPQNLSASRPQDRQFILSSKKLLLSDSGFYLCAWSAPDREDTEAFFGQGTRLTVV.

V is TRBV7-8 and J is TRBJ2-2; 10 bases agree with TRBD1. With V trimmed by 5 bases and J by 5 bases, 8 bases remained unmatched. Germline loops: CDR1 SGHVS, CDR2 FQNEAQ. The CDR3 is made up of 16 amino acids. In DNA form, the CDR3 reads TGTGCCAGCAGCGTGTCCCGGGACAGGGGTACCGGGGAGCTGTTTTTT. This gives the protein CASSVSRDRGTGELFF.

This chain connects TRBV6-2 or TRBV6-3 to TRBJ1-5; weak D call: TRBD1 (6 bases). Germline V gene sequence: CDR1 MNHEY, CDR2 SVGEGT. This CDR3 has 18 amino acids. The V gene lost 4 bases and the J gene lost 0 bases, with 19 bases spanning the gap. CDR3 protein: CASSSMNYREDSNQPQHF. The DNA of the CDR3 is TGTGCCAGCAGTTCCATGAATTACAGGGAAGATAGCAATCAGCCCCAGCATTTT.

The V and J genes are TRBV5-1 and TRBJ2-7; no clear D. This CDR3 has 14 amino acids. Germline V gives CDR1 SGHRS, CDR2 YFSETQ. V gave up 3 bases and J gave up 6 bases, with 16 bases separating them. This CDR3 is CASSWTSAAGEQYF. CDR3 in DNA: TGCGCCAGCAGCTGGACCTCGGCGGCAGGCGAGCAGTACTTC.

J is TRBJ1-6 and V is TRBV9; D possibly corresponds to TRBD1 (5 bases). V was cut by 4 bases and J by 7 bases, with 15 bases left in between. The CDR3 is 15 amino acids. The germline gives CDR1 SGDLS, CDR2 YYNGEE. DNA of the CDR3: TGTGCCAGCAGCTTTGGGGGGGGTCTGAATTCACCCCTCCACTTT. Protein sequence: CASSFGGGLNSPLHF.

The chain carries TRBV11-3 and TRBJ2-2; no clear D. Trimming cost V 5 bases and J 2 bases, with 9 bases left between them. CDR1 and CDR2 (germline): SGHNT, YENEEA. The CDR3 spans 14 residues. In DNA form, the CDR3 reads TGTGCCAGCAGCACTCAGGAAAACACCGGGGAGCTGTTTTTT. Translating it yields CASSTQENTGELFF. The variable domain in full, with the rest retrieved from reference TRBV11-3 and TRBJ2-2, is EAGVVQSPRYKIIEKKQPVAFWCNPISGHNTLYWYLQNLGQGPELLIRYENEEAVDDSQLPKDRFSAERLKGVDSTLKIQPAELGDSAVYLCASSTQENTGELFFGEGSRLTVL.

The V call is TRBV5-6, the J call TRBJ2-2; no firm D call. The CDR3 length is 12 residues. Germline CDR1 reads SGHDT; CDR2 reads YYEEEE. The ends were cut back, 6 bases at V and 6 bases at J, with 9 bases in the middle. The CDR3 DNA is TGTGCCAGCACCGTTCTTCCCGGGGAGCTGTTTTTT. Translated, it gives CASTVLPGELFF.

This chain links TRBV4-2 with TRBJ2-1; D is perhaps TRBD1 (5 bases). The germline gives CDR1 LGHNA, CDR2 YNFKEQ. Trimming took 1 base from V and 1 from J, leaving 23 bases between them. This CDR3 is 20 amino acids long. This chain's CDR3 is CASSQVYGWTQEGSYNEQFF. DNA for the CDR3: TGTGCCAGCAGCCAAGTGTATGGATGGACACAGGAAGGGTCCTACAATGAGCAGTTCTTC.

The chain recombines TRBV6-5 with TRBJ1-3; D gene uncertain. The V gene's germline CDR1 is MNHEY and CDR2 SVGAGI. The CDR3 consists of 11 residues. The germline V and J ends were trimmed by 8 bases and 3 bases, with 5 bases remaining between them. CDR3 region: CASGNGNTIYF. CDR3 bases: TGTGCCAGCGGCAATGGAAACACCATATATTTT.

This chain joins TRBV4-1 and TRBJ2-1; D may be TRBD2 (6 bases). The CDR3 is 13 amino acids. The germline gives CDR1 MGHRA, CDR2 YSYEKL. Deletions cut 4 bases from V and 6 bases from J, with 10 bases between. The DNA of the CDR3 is TGCGCCAGCAGCCGCTCGACTAGCAATGAGCAGTTCTTC. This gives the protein CASSRSTSNEQFF.

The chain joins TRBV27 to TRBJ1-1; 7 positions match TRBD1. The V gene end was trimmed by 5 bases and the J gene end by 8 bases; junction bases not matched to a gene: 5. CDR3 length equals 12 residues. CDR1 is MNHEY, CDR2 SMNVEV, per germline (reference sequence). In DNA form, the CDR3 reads TGTGCCAGCAGTGAACAGGGGACCGAAGCTTTCTTT. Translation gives CASSEQGTEAFF.

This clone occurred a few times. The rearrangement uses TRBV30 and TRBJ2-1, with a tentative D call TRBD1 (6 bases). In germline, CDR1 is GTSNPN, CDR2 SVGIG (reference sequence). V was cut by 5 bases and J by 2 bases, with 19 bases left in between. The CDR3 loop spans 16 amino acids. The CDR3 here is CAWDRSRTSTYNEQFF. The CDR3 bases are TGTGCCTGGGACAGGAGCCGTACATCCACCTACAATGAGCAGTTCTTC.

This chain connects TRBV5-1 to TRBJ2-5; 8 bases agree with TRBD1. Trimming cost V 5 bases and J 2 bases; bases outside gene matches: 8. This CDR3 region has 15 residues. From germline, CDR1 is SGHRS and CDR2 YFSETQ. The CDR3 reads CASRQGQGRQETQYF. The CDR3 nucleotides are TGCGCCAGCAGACAAGGACAGGGAAGACAAGAGACCCAGTACTTC.